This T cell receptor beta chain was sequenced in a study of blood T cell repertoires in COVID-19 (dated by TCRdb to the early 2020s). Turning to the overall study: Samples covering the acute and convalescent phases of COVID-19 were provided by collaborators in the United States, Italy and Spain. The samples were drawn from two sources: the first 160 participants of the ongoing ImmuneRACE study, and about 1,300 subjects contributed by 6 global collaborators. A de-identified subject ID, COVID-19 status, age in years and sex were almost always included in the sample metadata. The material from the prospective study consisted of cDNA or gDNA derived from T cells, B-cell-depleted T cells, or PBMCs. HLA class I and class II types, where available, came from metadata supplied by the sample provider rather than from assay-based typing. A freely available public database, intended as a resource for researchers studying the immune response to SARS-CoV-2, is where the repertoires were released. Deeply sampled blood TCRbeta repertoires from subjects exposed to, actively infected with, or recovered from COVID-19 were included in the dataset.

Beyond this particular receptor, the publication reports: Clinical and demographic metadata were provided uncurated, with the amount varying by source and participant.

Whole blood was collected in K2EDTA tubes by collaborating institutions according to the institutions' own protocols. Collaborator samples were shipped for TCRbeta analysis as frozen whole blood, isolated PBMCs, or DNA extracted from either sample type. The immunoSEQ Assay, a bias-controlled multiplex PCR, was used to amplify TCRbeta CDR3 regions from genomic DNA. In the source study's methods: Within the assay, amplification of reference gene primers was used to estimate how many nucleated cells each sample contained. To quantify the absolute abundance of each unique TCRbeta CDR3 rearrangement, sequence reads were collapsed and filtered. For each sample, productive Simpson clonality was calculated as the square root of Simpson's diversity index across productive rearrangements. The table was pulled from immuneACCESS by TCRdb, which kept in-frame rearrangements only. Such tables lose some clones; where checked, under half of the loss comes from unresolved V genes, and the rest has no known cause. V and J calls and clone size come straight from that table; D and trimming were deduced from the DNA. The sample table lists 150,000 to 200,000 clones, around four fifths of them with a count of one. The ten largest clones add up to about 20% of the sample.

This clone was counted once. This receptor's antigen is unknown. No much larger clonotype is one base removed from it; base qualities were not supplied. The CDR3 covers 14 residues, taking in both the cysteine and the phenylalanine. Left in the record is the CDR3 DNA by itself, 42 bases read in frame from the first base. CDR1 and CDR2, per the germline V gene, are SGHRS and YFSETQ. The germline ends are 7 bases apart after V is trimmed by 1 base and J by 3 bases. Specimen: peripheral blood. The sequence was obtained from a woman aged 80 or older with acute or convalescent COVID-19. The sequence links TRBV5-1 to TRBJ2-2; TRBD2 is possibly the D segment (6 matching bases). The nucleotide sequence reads TGCGCCAGCAGCTTGTTAGCGGACACCGGGGAGCTGTTTTTT. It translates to CASSLLADTGELFF.